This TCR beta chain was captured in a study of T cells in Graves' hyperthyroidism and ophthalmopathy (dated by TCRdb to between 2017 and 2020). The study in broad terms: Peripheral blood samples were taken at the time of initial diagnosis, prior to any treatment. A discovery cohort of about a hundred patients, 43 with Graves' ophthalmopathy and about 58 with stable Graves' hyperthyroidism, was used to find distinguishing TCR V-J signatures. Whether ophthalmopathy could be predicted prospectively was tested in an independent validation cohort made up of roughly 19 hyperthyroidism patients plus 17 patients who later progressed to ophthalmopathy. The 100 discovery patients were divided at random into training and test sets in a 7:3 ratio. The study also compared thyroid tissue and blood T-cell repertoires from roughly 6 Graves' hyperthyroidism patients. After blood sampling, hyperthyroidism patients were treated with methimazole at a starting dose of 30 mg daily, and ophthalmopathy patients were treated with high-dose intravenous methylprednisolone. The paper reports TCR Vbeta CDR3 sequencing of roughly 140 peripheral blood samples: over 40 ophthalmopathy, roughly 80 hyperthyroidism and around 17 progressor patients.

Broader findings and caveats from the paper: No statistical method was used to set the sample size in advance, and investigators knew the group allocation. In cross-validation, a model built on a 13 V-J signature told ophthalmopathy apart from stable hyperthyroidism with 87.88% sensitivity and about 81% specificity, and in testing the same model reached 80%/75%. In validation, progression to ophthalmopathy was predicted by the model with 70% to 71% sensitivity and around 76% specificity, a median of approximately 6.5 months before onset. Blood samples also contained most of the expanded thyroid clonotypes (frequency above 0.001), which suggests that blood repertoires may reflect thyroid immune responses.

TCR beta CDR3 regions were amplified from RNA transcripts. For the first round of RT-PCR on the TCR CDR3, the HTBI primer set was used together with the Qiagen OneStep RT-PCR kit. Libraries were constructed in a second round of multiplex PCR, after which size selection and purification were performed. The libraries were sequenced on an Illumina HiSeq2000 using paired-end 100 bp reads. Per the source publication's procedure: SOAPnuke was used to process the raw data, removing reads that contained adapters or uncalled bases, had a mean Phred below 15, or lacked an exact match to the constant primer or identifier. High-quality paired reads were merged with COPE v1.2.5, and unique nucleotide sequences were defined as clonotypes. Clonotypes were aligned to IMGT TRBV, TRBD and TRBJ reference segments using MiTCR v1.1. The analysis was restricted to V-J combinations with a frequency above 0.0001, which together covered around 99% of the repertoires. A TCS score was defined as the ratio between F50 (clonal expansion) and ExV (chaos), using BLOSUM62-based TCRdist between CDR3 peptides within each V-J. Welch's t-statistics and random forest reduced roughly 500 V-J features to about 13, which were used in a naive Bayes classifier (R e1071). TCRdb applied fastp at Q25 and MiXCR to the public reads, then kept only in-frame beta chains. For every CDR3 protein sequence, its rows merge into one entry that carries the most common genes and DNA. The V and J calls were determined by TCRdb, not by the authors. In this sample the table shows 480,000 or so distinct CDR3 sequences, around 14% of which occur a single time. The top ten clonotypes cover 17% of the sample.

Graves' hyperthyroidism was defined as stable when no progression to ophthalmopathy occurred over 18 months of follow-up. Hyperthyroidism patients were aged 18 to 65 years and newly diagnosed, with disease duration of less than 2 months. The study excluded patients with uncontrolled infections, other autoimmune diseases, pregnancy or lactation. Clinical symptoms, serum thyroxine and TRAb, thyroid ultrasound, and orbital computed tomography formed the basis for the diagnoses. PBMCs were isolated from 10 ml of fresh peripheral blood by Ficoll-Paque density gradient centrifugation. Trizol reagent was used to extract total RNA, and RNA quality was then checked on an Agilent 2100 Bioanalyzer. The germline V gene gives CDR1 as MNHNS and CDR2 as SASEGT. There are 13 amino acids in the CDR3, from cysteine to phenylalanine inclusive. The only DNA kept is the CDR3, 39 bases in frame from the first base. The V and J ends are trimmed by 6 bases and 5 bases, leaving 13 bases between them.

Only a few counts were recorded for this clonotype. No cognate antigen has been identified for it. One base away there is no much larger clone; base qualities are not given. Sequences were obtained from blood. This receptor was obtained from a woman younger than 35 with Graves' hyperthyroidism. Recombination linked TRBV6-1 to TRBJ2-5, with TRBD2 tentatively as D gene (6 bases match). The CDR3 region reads CASSTWGVETQYF. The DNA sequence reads TGTGCCAGCAGCACCTGGGGGGTTGAGACCCAGTACTTC.